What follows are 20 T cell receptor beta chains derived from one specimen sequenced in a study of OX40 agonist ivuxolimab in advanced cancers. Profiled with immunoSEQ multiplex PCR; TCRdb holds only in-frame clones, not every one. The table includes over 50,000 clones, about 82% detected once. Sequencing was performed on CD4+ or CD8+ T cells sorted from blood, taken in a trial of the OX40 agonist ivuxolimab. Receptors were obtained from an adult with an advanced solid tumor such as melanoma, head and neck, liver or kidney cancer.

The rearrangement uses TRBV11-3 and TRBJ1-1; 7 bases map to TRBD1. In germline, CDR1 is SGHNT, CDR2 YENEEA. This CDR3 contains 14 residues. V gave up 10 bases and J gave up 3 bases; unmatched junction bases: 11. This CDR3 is CAIQGRGADTEAFF. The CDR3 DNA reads TGTGCCATACAGGGGAGGGGGGCGGACACTGAAGCTTTCTTT. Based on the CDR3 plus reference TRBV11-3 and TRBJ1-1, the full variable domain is EAGVVQSPRYKIIEKKQPVAFWCNPISGHNTLYWYLQNLGQGPELLIRYENEEAVDDSQLPKDRFSAERLKGVDSTLKIQPAELGDSAVYLCAIQGRGADTEAFFGQGTRLTVV.

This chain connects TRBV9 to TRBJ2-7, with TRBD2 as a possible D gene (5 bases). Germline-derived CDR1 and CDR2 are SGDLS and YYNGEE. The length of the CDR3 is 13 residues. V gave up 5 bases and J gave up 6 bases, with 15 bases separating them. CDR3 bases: TGTGCCAGCAGTGAGAATGTAGAGGGCGAGCAGTACTTC. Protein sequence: CASSENVEGEQYF.

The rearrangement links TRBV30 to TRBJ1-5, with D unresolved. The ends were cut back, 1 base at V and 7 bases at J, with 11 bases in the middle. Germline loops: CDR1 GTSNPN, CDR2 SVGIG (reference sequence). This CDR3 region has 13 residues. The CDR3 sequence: CAWSAGVRQPQHF. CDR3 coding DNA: TGTGCCTGGAGTGCTGGAGTTAGACAGCCCCAGCATTTT. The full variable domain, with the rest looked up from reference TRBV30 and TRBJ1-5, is SQTIHQWPATLVQPVGSPLSLECTVEGTSNPNLYWYRQAAGRGLQLLFYSVGIGQISSEVPQNLSASRPQDRQFILSSKKLLLSDSGFYLCAWSAGVRQPQHFGDGTRLSIL.

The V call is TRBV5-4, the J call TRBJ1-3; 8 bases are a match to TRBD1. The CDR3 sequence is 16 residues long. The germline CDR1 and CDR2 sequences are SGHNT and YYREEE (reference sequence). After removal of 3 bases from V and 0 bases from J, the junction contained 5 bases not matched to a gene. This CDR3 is CASSWWTGFSGNTIYF. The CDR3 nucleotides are TGTGCCAGCAGCTGGTGGACAGGGTTCTCTGGAAACACCATATATTTT.

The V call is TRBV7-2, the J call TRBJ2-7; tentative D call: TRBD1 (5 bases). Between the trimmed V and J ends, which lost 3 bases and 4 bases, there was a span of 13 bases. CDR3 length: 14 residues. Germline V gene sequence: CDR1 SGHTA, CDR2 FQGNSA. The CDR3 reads CASSFFQGIYEQYF. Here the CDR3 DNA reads TGTGCCAGCAGCTTTTTCCAGGGTATATACGAGCAGTACTTC.

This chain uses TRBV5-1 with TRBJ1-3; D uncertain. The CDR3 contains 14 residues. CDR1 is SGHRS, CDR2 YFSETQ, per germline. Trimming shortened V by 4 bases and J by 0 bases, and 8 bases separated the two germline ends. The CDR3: CASSLGDSGNTIYF. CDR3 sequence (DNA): TGCGCCAGCAGCCTCGGGGACTCTGGAAACACCATATATTTT.

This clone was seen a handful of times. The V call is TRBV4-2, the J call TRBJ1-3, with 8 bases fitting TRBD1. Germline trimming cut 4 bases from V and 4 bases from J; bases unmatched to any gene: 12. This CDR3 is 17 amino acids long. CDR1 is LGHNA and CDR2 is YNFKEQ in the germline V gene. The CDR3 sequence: CASSPRTGRVNGNTIYF. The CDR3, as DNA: TGTGCCAGCAGCCCGAGGACAGGGAGGGTCAACGGAAACACCATATATTTT.

The CDR3 DNA is TGCGCCAGCAGCCAAGAGACAGGGTGGAGGGACACTGAAGCTTTCTTT. It translates to CASSQETGWRDTEAFF. The chain employs TRBV4-1 and TRBJ1-1, with 7 bases that match TRBD1. Germline V gene lookup returns CDR1 MGHRA and CDR2 YSYEKL. The CDR3 has 16 residues. Unmatched junction bases numbered 7, after V lost 0 bases and J lost 3 bases.

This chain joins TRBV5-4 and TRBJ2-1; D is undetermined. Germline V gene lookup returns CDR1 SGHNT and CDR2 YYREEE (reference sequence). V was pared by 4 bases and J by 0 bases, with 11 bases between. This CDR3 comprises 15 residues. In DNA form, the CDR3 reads TGTGCCAGCAGCCCGACAAAAAGCTCCTACAATGAGCAGTTCTTC. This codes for CASSPTKSSYNEQFF.

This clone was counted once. CDR3 nucleotides: TGTGCCAGCAGCCAAGAGGAGCGCAGGGGATCTGGAAACACCATATATTTT. It encodes CASSQEERRGSGNTIYF. The chain joins TRBV4-2 to TRBJ1-3; the D gene is possibly TRBD1 (6 bases). Trimming pared 0 bases from V and 1 base from J, leaving 13 bases between. Germline V CDR1 and CDR2: LGHNA, YNFKEQ. The CDR3 consists of 17 residues.

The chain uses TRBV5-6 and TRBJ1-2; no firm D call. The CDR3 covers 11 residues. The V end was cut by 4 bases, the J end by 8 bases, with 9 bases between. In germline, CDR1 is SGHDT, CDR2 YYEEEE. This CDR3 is CASSKHAGYTF. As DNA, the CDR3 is TGTGCCAGCAGCAAACACGCGGGCTACACCTTC.

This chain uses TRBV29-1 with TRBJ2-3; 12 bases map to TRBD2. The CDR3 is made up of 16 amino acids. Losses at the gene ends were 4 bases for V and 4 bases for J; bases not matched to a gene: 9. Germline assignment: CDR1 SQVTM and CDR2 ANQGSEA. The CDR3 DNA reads TGCAGCGTTGTGATTACACTAGCGGGGGGAGCAGATACGCAGTATTTT. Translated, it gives CSVVITLAGGADTQYF.

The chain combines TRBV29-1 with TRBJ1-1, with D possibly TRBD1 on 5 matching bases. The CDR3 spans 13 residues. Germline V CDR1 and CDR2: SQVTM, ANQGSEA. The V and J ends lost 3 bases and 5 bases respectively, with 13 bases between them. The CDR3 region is CSVEGREGTEAFF. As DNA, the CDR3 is TGCAGCGTTGAGGGCAGGGAAGGGACTGAAGCTTTCTTT.

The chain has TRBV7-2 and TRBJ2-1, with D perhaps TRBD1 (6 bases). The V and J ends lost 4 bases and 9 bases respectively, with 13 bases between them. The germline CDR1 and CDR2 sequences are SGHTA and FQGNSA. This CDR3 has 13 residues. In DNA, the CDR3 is TGTGCCAGCAGCTCCTACAGGGCTATTGAGCAGTTCTTC. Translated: CASSSYRAIEQFF.

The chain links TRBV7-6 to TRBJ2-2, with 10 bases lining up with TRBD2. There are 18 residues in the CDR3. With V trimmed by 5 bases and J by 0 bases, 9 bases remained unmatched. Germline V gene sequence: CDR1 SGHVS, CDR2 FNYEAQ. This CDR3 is CASSPLAGVYANTGELFF. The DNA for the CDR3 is TGTGCCAGCAGCCCCCTAGCGGGGGTATACGCGAACACCGGGGAGCTGTTTTTT.

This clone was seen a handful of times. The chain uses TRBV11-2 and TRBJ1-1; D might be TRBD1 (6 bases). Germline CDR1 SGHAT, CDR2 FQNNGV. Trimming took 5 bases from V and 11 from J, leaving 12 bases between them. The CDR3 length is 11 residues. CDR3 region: CASSRGGAAFF. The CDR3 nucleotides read TGTGCCAGCAGCCGGGGGGGGGCGGCTTTCTTT.

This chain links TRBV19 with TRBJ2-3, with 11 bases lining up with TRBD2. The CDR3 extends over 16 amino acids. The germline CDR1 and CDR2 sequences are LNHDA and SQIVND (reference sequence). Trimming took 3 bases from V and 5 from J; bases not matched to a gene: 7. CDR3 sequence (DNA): TGTGCCAGTAGTATGGTAGCGGGGGGGCTTCAAGATACGCAGTATTTT. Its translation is CASSMVAGGLQDTQYF.

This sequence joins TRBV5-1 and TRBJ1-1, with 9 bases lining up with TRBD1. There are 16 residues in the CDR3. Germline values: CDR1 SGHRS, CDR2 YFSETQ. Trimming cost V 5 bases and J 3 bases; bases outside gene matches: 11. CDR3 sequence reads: CASRPQGASGDTEAFF. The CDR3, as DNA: TGCGCCAGCAGGCCACAGGGGGCATCTGGTGACACTGAAGCTTTCTTT.

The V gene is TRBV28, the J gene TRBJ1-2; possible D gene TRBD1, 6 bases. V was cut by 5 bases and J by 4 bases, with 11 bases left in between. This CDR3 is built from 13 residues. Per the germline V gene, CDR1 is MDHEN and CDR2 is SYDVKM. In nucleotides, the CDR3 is TGTGCCAGCAGTCTTACAGGGACCTATGGCTACACCTTC. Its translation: CASSLTGTYGYTF.

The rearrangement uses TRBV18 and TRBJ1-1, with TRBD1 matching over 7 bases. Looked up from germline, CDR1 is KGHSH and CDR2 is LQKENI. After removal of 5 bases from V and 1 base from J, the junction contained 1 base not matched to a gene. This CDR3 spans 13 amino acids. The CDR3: CASSTGENTEAFF. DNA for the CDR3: TGTGCCAGCTCAACAGGGGAGAACACTGAAGCTTTCTTT.